These 5 T cell receptor beta chains share one sample of origin, sequenced in a study of blood T cell repertoires in COVID-19. Repertoires were generated with immunoSEQ multiplex PCR, while TCRdb's copy carries only in-frame clones and drops some. The top ten clones hold 1.5% to 1.7% of a sample with around 270,000 clones, roughly 84% of them seen once. Input material: peripheral blood. The receptor set was obtained from a woman aged 40 to 50 who had recovered from COVID-19.

This clone was seen only once. The chain links TRBV10-3 to TRBJ1-3, with D perhaps TRBD1 (6 bases). CDR3 length: 12 amino acids. Trimming pared 10 bases from V and 3 bases from J, leaving 10 bases between. Germline assignment: CDR1 ENHRY and CDR2 SYGVKD. The CDR3 sequence is CATQGNGNTIYF. The CDR3 DNA reads as TGTGCCACCCAGGGGAATGGAAACACCATATATTTT.

The chain joins TRBV7-3 to TRBJ2-1, with 7 nucleotides matching TRBD1. From germline, CDR1 is SGHTA and CDR2 FQGTGA. The CDR3 has 14 residues. J gave up 4 bases and V 5 bases, and 5 bases lay outside the gene matches. The CDR3 sequence is CASSRTGLYNEQFF. DNA of the CDR3: TGTGCCAGCAGCAGGACAGGCCTTTACAATGAGCAGTTCTTC.

This clone qualifies as medium-sized. The chain carries TRBV7-3 and TRBJ1-5; D not resolved. Trimming stripped 5 bases from V and 2 bases from J, with 13 bases between. The CDR3 has 15 residues. Germline V gene sequence: CDR1 SGHTA, CDR2 FQGTGA. CDR3 amino acids: CASSQMQRGNQPQHF. DNA of the CDR3: TGTGCCAGCAGCCAAATGCAGCGGGGCAATCAGCCCCAGCATTTT.

The J gene is TRBJ2-3, the V gene TRBV7-9, with 9 bases that match TRBD1. This CDR3 has 14 amino acids. Germline loops: CDR1 SEHNR, CDR2 FQNEAQ (reference sequence). The ends lost 5 bases at V and 5 bases at J; junction bases unmatched: 5. The CDR3 loop is CASSNTGGLDTQYF. In DNA form, the CDR3 reads TGTGCCAGCAGCAATACAGGGGGCTTAGATACGCAGTATTTT.

A few counts support this clone. CDR3 bases: TGTGCCACTCACGGGGCCTACGAGCAGTACTTC. This sequence encodes CATHGAYEQYF. V gene TRBV27 combines with J gene TRBJ2-7; D is perhaps TRBD2 (5 bases). CDR1 is MNHEY, CDR2 SMNVEV, per germline (reference sequence). The CDR3 is 11 amino acids. V shed 10 bases and J shed 2 bases, with 9 bases lying between them.